These 10 T cell receptor beta chains share one sample of origin, sequenced in a study of read filtering for tumor transcriptome and immune sequencing (dated by TCRdb to 2019 to 2021). Sequencer: Illumina HiSeq 4000. The Immunoverse kit was used to build TCR libraries from roughly 440 ng RNA, with molecular barcoded adaptors covering alpha/delta and beta/gamma chains. TCRdb reprocessing: public reads trimmed at Q25 with fastp, clones called with MiXCR, in-frame beta chains kept. CDR3 protein sequences are deduplicated, and each keeps its most common genes and DNA. This sample comprises more than 45,000 distinct CDR3 sequences, roughly 12% of them detected only once. Of the sample, 16% is held by the ten largest clones. The sample consisted of a population of CD138-negative cells sorted from bone marrow. In the paper's terms, the cell subset or site label means: bone marrow mononuclear cells depleted of CD138+ plasma/myeloma cells by negative magnetic selection. Source of these receptors: a donor older than 35 with multiple myeloma.

This clonotype was seen more than once but under ten times. The J gene is TRBJ1-5, the V gene TRBV20-1; the D is unclear. Germline V gene lookup returns CDR1 DFQATT and CDR2 SNEGSKA (reference sequence). Trimming took off 6 bases at V and 0 bases at J, with 15 bases between the two ends. The CDR3 covers 15 residues. The CDR3 DNA sequence: TGCAGTGCAAAGAAAGACGGGAATAGCAATCAGCCCCAGCATTTT. It translates to CSAKKDGNSNQPQHF.

This clonotype was seen many times. The chain is built from TRBV18 and TRBJ1-2, with unresolved D. V was pared by 0 bases and J by 0 bases, with 8 bases between. The CDR3 sequence is 15 residues long. Germline V CDR1 and CDR2: KGHSH, LQKENI. The CDR3 protein is CASSPPSEANYGYTF. DNA for the CDR3: TGTGCCAGCTCACCACCGAGCGAAGCTAACTATGGCTACACCTTC.

This clonotype was seen at least ten times. V and J are TRBV13 and TRBJ2-1, with 9 nucleotides matching TRBD1. The CDR3 has 15 amino acids. With 10 bases clipped from V and 2 bases from J, the junction kept 9 bases outside the gene matches. Germline V gives CDR1 PRHDT, CDR2 FYEKMQ (reference sequence). CDR3 DNA: TGTGCCACCTCCGAGAGACAGGGGGCCTACAATGAGCAGTTCTTC. This encodes CATSERQGAYNEQFF.

At least ten counts were recorded for this clonotype. The chain carries TRBV5-1 and TRBJ2-7; possibly TRBD2 for D (5 bases). Trimming removed 0 bases at V and 3 bases at J, with 13 bases between. Looked up from germline, CDR1 is SGHRS and CDR2 is YFSETQ. The CDR3 length is 15 residues. The CDR3 here is CASSLEEAYYYEQYF. CDR3 in DNA: TGCGCCAGCAGCTTGGAGGAGGCATACTACTACGAGCAGTACTTC.

This clonotype was seen at least ten times. The chain has TRBV5-6 and TRBJ1-1, with D perhaps TRBD1 (6 bases). Deletions cut 4 bases from V and 3 bases from J, with 13 bases between. The CDR3 contains 14 residues. Germline CDR1 is SGHDT and CDR2 is YYEEEE. CDR3 in amino acids: CASSPPQGYTEAFF. CDR3 coding DNA: TGTGCCAGCAGCCCTCCCCAGGGGTACACTGAAGCTTTCTTT.

This clonotype occurred many times. This rearrangement joins TRBV7-6 to TRBJ2-3, with D possibly being TRBD2 (6 bases). This CDR3 has 16 amino acids. Germline lookup yields CDR1 SGHVS and CDR2 FNYEAQ. Between the trimmed V and J ends, which lost 5 bases and 3 bases, there was a span of 18 bases. The DNA of the CDR3 is TGTGCCAGCAGCCCTCCGGGACTCCCCGGGACAGATACGCAGTATTTT. Its protein is CASSPPGLPGTDTQYF.

This clonotype appeared a few times. A much larger clone is a single base away; this may be a read error. The V call is TRBV7-9, the J call TRBJ2-3; 8 bases are a match to TRBD2. CDR1 is SEHNR and CDR2 is FQNEAQ in the germline V gene (reference sequence). This CDR3 has 14 residues. The CDR3 DNA reads as TGTGCCAGCAGCCCAGGACTAGCAGCAGATATGCAGTATTTT. It is translated as CASSPGLAADMQYF.

The sample holds many counts of this clonotype. The chain has TRBV29-1 and TRBJ2-7; D perhaps matches TRBD1 (5 bases). The V end lost 0 bases, the J end lost 4 bases, and 7 bases lay between the germline ends. There are 12 residues in the CDR3. Germline V gene lookup returns CDR1 SQVTM and CDR2 ANQGSEA. The CDR3 DNA reads as TGCAGCGTTGAAGATCAGGGATACGAGCAGTACTTC. It yields the protein CSVEDQGYEQYF.

This clonotype was seen repeatedly, ten times or more. V and J are TRBV20-1 and TRBJ2-3; 9 positions match TRBD2. The CDR3 has 15 residues. Per germline, CDR1 DFQATT and CDR2 SNEGSKA (reference sequence). Trimming removed 0 bases from V and 8 bases from J; junction bases left unmatched: 9. The DNA for the CDR3 is TGCAGTGCTAGAGATCCGCGGGGGGGCGAGACTACGCAGTATTTT. It translates to CSARDPRGGETTQYF.

This chain connects TRBV18 to TRBJ1-5; D is unresolved. The CDR3 sequence is 16 residues long. The germline V gene has CDR1 KGHSH and CDR2 LQKENI. The V end lost 6 bases, the J end lost 1 base, and 16 bases lay between the germline ends. The CDR3 region is CASSRGTTASNQPQHF. DNA for the CDR3: TGTGCCAGCTCCCGCGGCACTACAGCGAGCAATCAGCCCCAGCATTTT.